The 16 T cell receptor beta chains given below trace back to one sample, sequenced in a study of shared clonotypes between healthy human individuals. The repertoire was sequenced with immunoSEQ multiplex PCR; TCRdb's copy has only in-frame clones and lacks some. The profile shows 2.5 million or so clones, approximately 92% of them singletons. The sample consisted of naive CD4+ T cells sorted from blood. Documented subset: CD45RA+ positively selected. These receptors originate from a young man in good health.

The genes are TRBV9 and TRBJ2-3, with D unresolved. With 4 bases removed from V and 4 bases from J, the gap between germline ends came to 13 bases. This CDR3 is built from 14 residues. Per germline, CDR1 SGDLS and CDR2 YYNGEE. This CDR3 is CASSPLVFSDTQYF. The CDR3 region has the DNA TGTGCCAGCAGCCCACTGGTTTTTTCAGATACGCAGTATTTT.

This clone was observed once. Other DNA sequences in this specimen translate into the identical CDR3. The chain links TRBV5-4 to TRBJ2-3; D gene ambiguous. This CDR3 has 15 residues. V lost 0 bases and J 0 bases, leaving 8 bases between the germline ends. Germline CDR1 and CDR2: SGHNT and YYREEE (reference sequence). The CDR3 nucleotides read TGTGCCAGCAGCTTGGACGGGTCTAGCACAGATACGCAGTATTTT. Residues: CASSLDGSSTDTQYF.

The chain uses TRBV28 and TRBJ1-3; no clear D. V lost 3 bases, J lost 2 bases, and 11 bases lay in between. Looked up from germline, CDR1 is MDHEN and CDR2 is SYDVKM. The CDR3 totals 15 residues. CDR3 bases: TGTGCCAGCAGTTTCACCGGGGTGGCTGGAAACACCATATATTTT. Residues: CASSFTGVAGNTIYF. Full variable domain (missing parts from reference TRBV28 and TRBJ1-3): DVKVTQSSRYLVKRTGEKVFLECVQDMDHENMFWYRQDPGLGLRLIYFSYDVKMKEKGDIPEGYSVSREKKERFSLILESASTNQTSMYLCASSFTGVAGNTIYFGEGSWLTVV.

This chain links TRBV5-4 with TRBJ1-3; no definite D call. Germline CDR1 and CDR2: SGHNT and YYREEE (reference sequence). The CDR3 has 14 residues. Between the trimmed V and J ends, which lost 0 bases and 3 bases, there was a span of 7 bases. CDR3 bases: TGTGCCAGCAGCTTGGACAGCCTTGGAAACACCATATATTTT. Encoded protein: CASSLDSLGNTIYF.

Note on this clone: Other DNA sequences within the sample encode an identical CDR3. V and J are TRBV5-1 and TRBJ2-1, with a tentative D call TRBD2 (6 bases). CDR1 and CDR2 (germline): SGHRS, YFSETQ. The CDR3 runs 12 residues. Trimming stripped 2 bases from V and 7 bases from J, with 7 bases between. Written as DNA, the CDR3 is TGCGCCAGCAGCTTCAGCGGGAATGAGCAGTTCTTC. Translating gives CASSFSGNEQFF.

This chain links TRBV10-3 with TRBJ2-7; 8 nucleotides agree with TRBD1. The CDR3 is made up of 13 amino acids. The V segment lost 6 bases and the J segment 5 bases; nucleotides outside the gene matches: 6. The germline V gene encodes CDR1 ENHRY and CDR2 SYGVKD. CDR3 nucleotide sequence: TGTGCCATCAGCGGACAGGGTGCCCACGAGCAGTACTTC. It codes for CAISGQGAHEQYF.

This sequence joins TRBV11-2 and TRBJ1-3; unclear D gene. The CDR3 spans 13 residues. Germline V CDR1 and CDR2: SGHAT, FQNNGV. Trimming left V 5 bases short and J 1 base short, with 6 bases between. Here the CDR3 DNA reads TGTGCCAGCAGCCCGCAGTCTGGAAACACCATATATTTT. It translates to CASSPQSGNTIYF.

This clone was observed once. The chain has TRBV18 and TRBJ2-7; D is perhaps TRBD2 (7 bases). The CDR3 has 15 amino acids. With 3 bases removed from V and 6 bases from J, the gap between germline ends came to 18 bases. Germline V gene lookup returns CDR1 KGHSH and CDR2 LQKENI. DNA of the CDR3: TGTGCCAGCTCACCCGGAGGGGGGAGGGCCGCCGAGCAGTACTTC. Its translation is CASSPGGGRAAEQYF.

V and J are TRBV2 and TRBJ2-1; 7 bases fit TRBD2. The CDR3 runs 15 residues. Germline assignment: CDR1 SNHLY and CDR2 FYNNEI. V trimming: 5 bases; J trimming: 3 bases; junction bases outside the gene matches: 7. For the CDR3, the DNA is TGTGCCAGCAGTTTGAGCGGGGCGATCTACAATGAGCAGTTCTTC. This encodes CASSLSGAIYNEQFF.

The chain is built from TRBV7-9 and TRBJ2-3; D might be TRBD2 (6 bases). V was cut by 1 base and J by 0 bases, with 8 bases left in between. The CDR3 covers 15 residues. Germline assignment: CDR1 SEHNR and CDR2 FQNEAQ (reference sequence). The CDR3 is CASSLVGTSTDTQYF. CDR3 sequence (DNA): TGTGCCAGCAGCTTAGTAGGGACTAGCACAGATACGCAGTATTTT.

The chain's CDR3 is CASSSQGTGRTDTQYF. The CDR3 DNA is TGTGCCAGCAGCTCTCAAGGGACAGGGAGGACAGATACGCAGTATTTT. This rearrangement joins TRBV7-9 to TRBJ2-3; 9 bases align to TRBD1. The CDR3 is 16 residues long. V lost 4 bases and J lost 3; bases outside the gene matches: 8. Germline CDR1 is SEHNR and CDR2 is FQNEAQ (reference sequence).

This rearrangement joins TRBV12-5 to TRBJ2-2; D call uncertain. The germline gives CDR1 LGHNT, CDR2 FRNRAP. The V end was cut by 3 bases, the J end by 4 bases, with 12 bases between. The CDR3 covers 15 residues. Here the CDR3 DNA reads TGTGCTAGTGGTTTCGAGACCGGTGGCACCGGGGAGCTGTTTTTT. Protein: CASGFETGGTGELFF.

J is TRBJ2-3 and V is TRBV19; 12 positions match TRBD1. Per the germline V gene, CDR1 is LNHDA and CDR2 is SQIVND (reference sequence). This CDR3 is built from 16 residues. The trim removed 6 bases at V and 5 bases at J, leaving 9 bases unmatched. CDR3 loop: CASRTRDRGRQDTQYF. In nucleotides, the CDR3 is TGTGCCAGTAGGACCCGGGACAGGGGGCGTCAAGATACGCAGTATTTT.

This chain joins TRBV18 and TRBJ1-2, with TRBD1 as a possible D gene (5 bases). Trimming pared 3 bases from V and 4 bases from J, leaving 12 bases between. CDR1 and CDR2 from the germline V gene are KGHSH and LQKENI. This CDR3 comprises 14 residues. The CDR3 coding sequence is TGTGCCAGCTCACCCTCACAGGCATCCTATGGCTACACCTTC. Translation gives CASSPSQASYGYTF. Looking up the rest from reference TRBV18 and TRBJ1-2 gives the full variable domain: NAGVMQNPRHLVRRRGQEARLRCSPMKGHSHVYWYRQLPEEGLKFMVYLQKENIIDESGMPKERFSAEFPKEGPSILRIQQVVRGDSAAYFCASSPSQASYGYTFGSGTRLTVV.

This clone was seen only once. V gene TRBV19 combines with J gene TRBJ2-5; tentatively, D is TRBD1 (5 bases). Germline CDR1 reads LNHDA; CDR2 reads SQIVND (reference sequence). The V gene lost 2 bases and the J gene lost 0 bases, with 10 bases spanning the gap. The CDR3 has 15 amino acids. This CDR3 is CASSINPGNQETQYF. CDR3 nucleotide sequence: TGTGCCAGTAGTATAAACCCAGGGAACCAAGAGACCCAGTACTTC.

Only one count was recorded for this clone. J is TRBJ2-1 and V is TRBV18, with 8 bases fitting TRBD2. This CDR3 has 18 amino acids. The V gene end was trimmed by 1 base and the J gene end by 4 bases; junction bases not matched to a gene: 12. Germline CDR1 reads KGHSH; CDR2 reads LQKENI. The DNA for the CDR3 is TGTGCCAGCTCACCACGCAACAAACTAGCGGAGGCATACAATGAGCAGTTCTTC. Residues: CASSPRNKLAEAYNEQFF.